This entry features one T cell receptor beta chain sequence. Its antigen is currently unknown. The data originate from a study of relationships among human T cell subsets. Study results and limitations: Many CDR3s were shared across Th1, Th2 and regulatory subsets. No significant subset differences appeared in V, D, J use, CDR3 length or N-additions. Clones with over 100 reads held over 60% of CD8+ cytotoxic sequences.

Anti-CD69 microbeads isolated CD45RA-RO-CD69+ activated T cells. TCR alpha and beta CDR3s were amplified from mRNA by semiquantitative ARM-PCR. Tagged nested gene-specific primers were used first, then communal superprimers amplified exponentially. MiXCR, run by TCRdb on the multiplex PCR reads, gives a single entry per CDR3 protein. This sample has 2,000 to 3,000 distinct CDR3 sequences, with 40% to 50% found just once. The CDR3 contains 11 residues. Germline assignment: CDR1 GTSNPN and CDR2 SVGIG (reference sequence). V shed 2 bases and J shed 4 bases, with 3 bases lying between them. This receptor was obtained from a man aged 40-49 years in good health. Material for sequencing was activated T cells sorted from blood. Stated subset: CD45RA-RO-CD69+ activated T cells. The V and J genes are TRBV30 and TRBJ1-3, with unresolved D. CDR3 sequence (DNA): TGTGCCTGGAGTAGCGGAAACACCATATATTTT. Amino acid sequence: CAWSSGNTIYF.